The 6 T cell receptor beta chains in this list originate from one sample, sequenced in a study of T cell repertoires in cytomegalovirus infection. TCRdb independently ran MiXCR on the reads; one entry per CDR3 protein. The table lists roughly 920,000 distinct CDR3 sequences, around 32% of them singletons. Their cognate antigens are unknown. Sample: cultured CD8+ T cells from PBMCs, taken from culture after CMV antigen stimulation. These receptors were taken from a human donor in good health (CMV status not recorded). Some clones in this sample may be carry-over from other donors' samples.

The rearrangement joins TRBV7-8 to TRBJ1-1; maybe TRBD1 (5 bases). The CDR3 sequence is 15 residues long. The V gene's germline CDR1 is SGHVS and CDR2 FQNEAQ. V was clipped by 6 bases and J by 7 bases, with 21 bases between them. CDR3 sequence (DNA): TGTGCCAGCAGTCATATCAGGGACTGGTATGGTGAAGCTTTCTTT. Its protein is CASSHIRDWYGEAFF.

This clonotype was picked up many times. The chain employs TRBV19 and TRBJ2-3; maybe TRBD1 (6 bases). There are 17 residues in the CDR3. The germline V and J ends were trimmed by 5 bases and 0 bases, with 18 bases remaining between them. Per germline, CDR1 LNHDA and CDR2 SQIVND (reference sequence). The CDR3 here is CASSPGTRSTSTDTQYF. The CDR3 DNA follows: TGTGCCAGTAGTCCCGGGACAAGGAGCACTAGCACAGATACGCAGTATTTT.

The rearrangement joins TRBV19 to TRBJ2-1; a possible D gene is TRBD2 (6 bases). CDR1 is LNHDA, CDR2 SQIVND, per germline (reference sequence). The CDR3 runs to 15 residues. V gave up 2 bases and J gave up 5 bases, with 13 bases separating them. The CDR3 here is CASSIYRGLDNEQFF. In DNA form, the CDR3 reads TGTGCCAGTAGTATATACCGGGGACTTGACAATGAGCAGTTCTTC.

The chain combines TRBV7-6 with TRBJ1-4; TRBD1 matches 7 bases. CDR1 and CDR2 from the germline V gene are SGHVS and FNYEAQ. The ends lost 5 bases at V and 4 bases at J; junction bases unmatched: 7. This CDR3 is 15 amino acids long. CDR3 nucleotides: TGTGCCAGCAGCCCACCTACAGGGGATAATGAAAAACTGTTTTTT. Translated, it gives CASSPPTGDNEKLFF.

The V gene is TRBV2, the J gene TRBJ2-7; 9 bases are a match to TRBD1. Germline V gene lookup returns CDR1 SNHLY and CDR2 FYNNEI. This CDR3 spans 12 amino acids. Germline trimming cut 11 bases from V and 3 bases from J; bases unmatched to any gene: 5. The CDR3 is CAFSDRGYEQYF. DNA for the CDR3: TGTGCCTTCTCGGACAGGGGCTACGAGCAGTACTTC.

J is TRBJ1-5 and V is TRBV7-9; a weak D match, TRBD1 (5 bases). The CDR3 is made up of 16 amino acids. The V and J ends lost 3 bases and 6 bases respectively, with 18 bases between them. Germline lookup yields CDR1 SEHNR and CDR2 FQNEAQ (reference sequence). The CDR3 loop is CASSLYPPQGFQPQHF. The CDR3 DNA is TGTGCCAGCAGCTTGTACCCTCCGCAGGGTTTTCAGCCCCAGCATTTT.